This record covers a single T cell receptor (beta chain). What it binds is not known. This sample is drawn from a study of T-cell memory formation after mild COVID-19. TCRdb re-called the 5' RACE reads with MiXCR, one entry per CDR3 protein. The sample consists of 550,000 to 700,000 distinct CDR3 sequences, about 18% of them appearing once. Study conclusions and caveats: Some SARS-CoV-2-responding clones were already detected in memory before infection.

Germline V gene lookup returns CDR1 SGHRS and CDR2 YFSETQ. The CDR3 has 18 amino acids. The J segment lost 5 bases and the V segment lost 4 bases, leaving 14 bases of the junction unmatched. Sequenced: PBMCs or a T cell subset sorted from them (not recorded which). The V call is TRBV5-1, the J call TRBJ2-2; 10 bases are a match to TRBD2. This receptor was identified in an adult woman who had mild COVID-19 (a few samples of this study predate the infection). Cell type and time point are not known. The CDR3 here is CASSTWTSGSLGTGELFF. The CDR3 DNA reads TGCGCCAGCAGCACCTGGACTAGCGGTTCCCTGGGGACCGGGGAGCTGTTTTTT.